This T cell receptor (beta chain) was recovered during a study of blood T cell repertoires in COVID-19 (dated by TCRdb to 2019 to 2021). Context from the whole study: The collaborator samples originated in the United States, Italy and Spain and spanned the acute and convalescent phases of COVID-19. A de-identified subject ID, COVID-19 status, age in years and sex were almost always included in the sample metadata. HLA class I and class II types, where available, came from metadata supplied by the sample provider rather than from assay-based typing. The repertoires were made available in a free public database intended to serve as a resource for research on the immune response to SARS-CoV-2. The samples were drawn from the first 160 participants of the ongoing ImmuneRACE study and from 950 to 1,500 subjects provided by 6 global collaborators. Subjects who had been exposed to COVID-19, were actively infected with it, or had recovered from it provided the deeply sampled blood TCRbeta repertoires that made up the dataset. The material from the prospective study consisted of cDNA or gDNA derived from T cells, B-cell-depleted T cells, or PBMCs.

About this clone: It has no known antigen specificity. Within one base of it there is no much larger clone, and no base qualities were kept.

TCRbeta CDR3 regions were amplified from genomic DNA using the immunoSEQ Assay, a bias-controlled multiplex PCR. Per the original workflow: Within the assay, amplification of reference gene primers was used to estimate how many nucleated cells each sample contained. To quantify the absolute abundance of each unique TCRbeta CDR3 rearrangement, sequence reads were collapsed and filtered. Productive Simpson clonality was computed per sample as the square root of Simpson's diversity index over productive rearrangements. Drawn from immuneACCESS, this table holds only the in-frame rearrangements with V and J called that TCRdb kept. Clones are partly lost; checked studies trace under half to an unresolved V gene and leave the rest unexplained. That table is the source of V, J and clone size, and D and trimming were worked out from the DNA. This sample gives tens of thousands of clones in total; around 85% of them show up just once. Of the sample, around 24% is held by the ten largest clones.

Overall study results and their limits: How much clinical and demographic metadata was included differed by source and by participant, and the metadata was provided uncurated.

Its CDR3 holds 16 amino acids, cysteine through phenylalanine. Kept here is only the CDR3 DNA, which spans 48 bases and is read in frame from base 1. Unmatched junction bases come to 12, with V trimmed by 3 bases and J by 5 bases. Taken from the germline V gene, the CDR1 and CDR2 loops are SQVTM and ANQGSEA. Whole blood was collected in K2EDTA tubes by collaborating institutions according to the institutions' own protocols. For TCRbeta analysis, collaborators shipped samples as frozen whole blood, isolated PBMCs, or DNA extracted from either of those sample types. The receptor's source is a human donor with acute or convalescent COVID-19. The donor label of this sample is uncertain. The V and J segments used are TRBV29-1 and TRBJ2-5; 10 of the junction bases match TRBD1. Sequenced input: peripheral blood. The bases are TGCAGCGTTGAGTCTCGGACAGGGGGTTTCCGGGAGACCCAGTACTTC. This is translated as CSVESRTGGFRETQYF. The reference TRBV29-1 and TRBJ2-5 proteins fill in what lies around the CDR3, so the full variable domain reads SAVISQKPSRDICQRGTSLTIQCQVDSQVTMMFWYRQQPGQSLTLIATANQGSEATYESGFVIDKFPISRPNLTFSTLTVSNMSPEDSSIYLCSVESRTGGFRETQYFGPGTRLLVL.